This T cell receptor beta chain was captured by sequencing in a study of cytomegalovirus exposure and HLA in healthy donors. About the study: A data release that came early held approximately 85 million unique TCRs from HLA-typed donors. Overall study results and limits: The sole available immune exposure information was CMV serostatus.

PCR amplification relied on 60 Vbeta primers (plus 13 Jbeta primers). Profiled with immunoSEQ multiplex PCR; TCRdb holds only in-frame clones, not every one. The sample holds fewer than 250,000 clones, roughly 88% seen once. V lost 8 bases and J lost 0, with 17 bases in between. This CDR3 has 15 amino acids. Looked up from germline, CDR1 is GTSNPN and CDR2 is SVGIG (reference sequence). Concerning this clone itself: As yet, its antigen is unknown.

The rearrangement joins TRBV30 to TRBJ1-5, with D possibly matching TRBD1 (5 bases). Sequencing input: PBMCs. This sequence was found in a boy aged 2 to 10 in good health and CMV-seronegative. CDR3: CALGWGANSNQPQHF. CDR3 nucleotides: TGTGCCCTGGGATGGGGCGCTAATAGCAATCAGCCCCAGCATTTT.